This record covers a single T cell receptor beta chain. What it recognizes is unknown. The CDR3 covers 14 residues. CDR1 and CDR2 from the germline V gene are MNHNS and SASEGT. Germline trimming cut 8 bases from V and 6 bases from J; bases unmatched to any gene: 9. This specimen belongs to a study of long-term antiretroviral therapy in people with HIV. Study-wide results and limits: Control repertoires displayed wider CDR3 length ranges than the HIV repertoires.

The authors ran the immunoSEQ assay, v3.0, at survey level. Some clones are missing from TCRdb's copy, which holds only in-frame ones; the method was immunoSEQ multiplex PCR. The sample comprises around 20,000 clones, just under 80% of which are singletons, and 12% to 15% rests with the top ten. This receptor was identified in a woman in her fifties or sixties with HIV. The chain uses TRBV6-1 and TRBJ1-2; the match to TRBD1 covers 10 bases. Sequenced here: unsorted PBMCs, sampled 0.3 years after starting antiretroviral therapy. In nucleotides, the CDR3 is TGTGCCAGCCGGGGCGGACAGGGGGTCGATGGCTACACCTTC. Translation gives CASRGGQGVDGYTF.